These T cell receptor beta chains were read from a single sample in a study of OX40 agonist ivuxolimab in advanced cancers. Produced via immunoSEQ multiplex PCR; TCRdb's table is partial and in-frame only. The sample contains tens of thousands of clones, about 92% of which appear only once. The sample here was CD4+ or CD8+ T cells sorted from blood, taken in a trial of the OX40 agonist ivuxolimab. These receptors were taken from an adult with an advanced solid tumor such as melanoma, head and neck, liver or kidney cancer. Each CDR3 is given with its conserved first and last residue. The order of the fields is J gene, D gene, clone size, V gene, CDR3 length, CDR3 protein, CDR3 DNA. D genes are given only for firm matches. Size is stated for part of the rows, as once, few or many counts, or as a class when the clone is expanded.

TRBJ1-6 | - | few | TRBV5-1 | 19 | CASSFIPRTARMGNSPLHF | TGCGCCAGCAGCTTCATCCCGCGGACAGCCAGGATGGGTAATTCACCCCTCCACTTT
TRBJ2-5 | - | - | TRBV7-6 | 15 | CASSLLTSRQETQYF | TGTGCCAGCAGCTTACTGACTAGTAGGCAAGAGACCCAGTACTTC
TRBJ1-2 | TRBD1 | once | TRBV7-9 | 13 | CASGTGANYGYTF | TGTGCCAGCGGGACAGGGGCGAACTATGGCTACACCTTC
TRBJ2-3 | - | once | TRBV11-3 | 13 | CASSSDSANTQYF | TGTGCCAGCAGCTCCGACTCGGCCAATACGCAGTATTTT
TRBJ2-1 | TRBD2 | - | TRBV5-6 | 15 | CASTHGAGGFDEQFF | TGTGCCAGCACCCACGGGGCGGGAGGGTTCGATGAGCAGTTCTTC
TRBJ2-7 | - | - | TRBV7-2 | 16 | CASSFSGTWSSYEQYF | TGTGCCAGCAGCTTTTCCGGGACATGGAGCTCCTACGAGCAGTACTTC
TRBJ2-7 | - | - | TRBV5-1 | 15 | CASSLVVGTSYEQYF | TGCGCCAGCAGCTTGGTTGTCGGGACCTCCTACGAGCAGTACTTC
TRBJ1-5 | TRBD1 | - | TRBV7-8 | 15 | CASSLVRDSNQPQHF | TGTGCCAGCAGCTTAGTAAGGGACAGTAATCAGCCCCAGCATTTT
TRBJ2-7 | - | - | TRBV11-1 | 15 | CASSPEPLWGYEQYF | TGTGCCAGCAGCCCCGAGCCGTTATGGGGCTACGAGCAGTACTTC
TRBJ1-4 | - | - | TRBV7-3 | 12 | CASSSVGEKLFF | TGTGCCAGCAGCTCCGTCGGTGAAAAACTGTTTTTT
TRBJ1-6 | - | few | TRBV27 | 11 | CASLDAVPLHF | TGTGCCAGCTTGGACGCAGTGCCCCTCCACTTT
TRBJ2-3 | TRBD1 | - | TRBV7-9 | 16 | CASSSGQGAKADTQYF | TGTGCCAGCAGCTCGGGACAGGGGGCAAAGGCAGATACGCAGTATTTT
TRBJ1-2 | TRBD1 | - | TRBV27 | 14 | CASARQGSIHGYTF | TGTGCCAGCGCAAGACAGGGTAGTATCCATGGCTACACCTTC
TRBJ2-3 | - | - | TRBV11-3 | 15 | CASSLVPASTDTQYF | TGTGCCAGCAGCTTAGTGCCGGCTAGCACAGATACGCAATATTTT
TRBJ2-3 | - | - | TRBV6-5 | 11 | CASSGQNTQYF | TGTGCCAGCAGTGGACAGAATACGCAGTATTTT
TRBJ1-1 | - | - | TRBV5-6 | 14 | CASRGGFMNTEAFF | TGTGCCAGCAGAGGGGGGTTTATGAACACTGAAGCTTTCTTT
TRBJ2-1 | TRBD2 | - | TRBV7-6 | 17 | CASSLGSRLAGYNEQFF | TGTGCCAGCAGCTTAGGGTCGAGACTAGCGGGGTACAATGAGCAGTTCTTC
TRBJ2-7 | - | - | TRBV18 | 14 | CASSPQPTPYEQYF | TGTGCCAGCTCACCTCAACCGACACCCTACGAGCAGTACTTC
TRBJ2-2 | TRBD2 | - | TRBV4-3 | 16 | CASSPRREGNTGELFF | TGCGCCAGCAGCCCCCGAAGGGAGGGGAACACCGGGGAGCTGTTTTTT
TRBJ2-1 | - | - | TRBV5-4 | 15 | CASSVPGNSYNEQFF | TGTGCCAGCAGCGTTCCGGGAAACTCCTACAATGAGCAGTTCTTC
TRBJ1-1 | - | - | TRBV5-1 | 13 | CASSLGVNTEAFF | TGCGCCAGCAGCTTGGGTGTGAACACTGAAGCTTTCTTT
TRBJ1-5 | TRBD1 | - | TRBV27 | 14 | CASSYNGQGLPQHF | TGTGCCAGCAGTTATAACGGACAGGGACTGCCCCAGCATTTT
TRBJ2-7 | - | - | TRBV10-2 | 13 | CASRPGTYYEQYF | TGCGCCAGCAGGCCCGGGACATACTACGAGCAGTACTTC
TRBJ1-1 | TRBD1 | - | TRBV5-1 | 16 | CASSLYDRATNTEAFF | TGCGCCAGCAGCTTGTATGACAGGGCAACGAACACTGAAGCTTTCTTT
TRBJ2-7 | - | - | TRBV19 | 16 | CASSKSPGGGRYEQYF | TGTGCCAGTAGTAAGTCCCCCGGAGGGGGCCGGTACGAGCAGTACTTC
TRBJ2-3 | TRBD2 | - | TRBV7-9 | 17 | CASSWGTSGALEDTQYF | TGTGCCAGCAGCTGGGGGACTAGCGGGGCCTTGGAAGATACGCAGTATTTT
TRBJ2-2 | - | once | TRBV7-9 | 14 | CASSSQMNTGELFF | TGTGCCAGCAGCTCGCAAATGAACACCGGGGAGCTGTTTTTT